This TCR beta chain was sequenced for a study of beta chain features in type 1 diabetes. Whole-study results and caveats: When Type 1 diabetes patients were examined, their TCRB CDR3s proved moderately but significantly shorter in all four CD4+ subsets. The question of HLA type influencing TCRB rearrangement was one that remained unresolved here.

There are a few counts of this clone. Antigen unknown. The CDR3 loop spans 15 amino acids. The germline V and J ends were trimmed by 1 base and 13 bases, with 20 bases remaining between them. Germline V gene data show CDR1 as LGHNT and CDR2 as FRNRAP. Investigators reverse transcribed all isolated RNA, so they sequenced expressed TCRB transcripts. This table comes from immunoSEQ multiplex PCR, and its TCRdb copy is limited to in-frame clones, with some not included. The sample carries hundreds of thousands of clones, 15% recorded once. The chain is built from TRBV12-5 and TRBJ2-1; TRBD2 is a possible D gene (6 bases). Material: naive CD4+ T cells from blood. This TCR was sampled from a man aged 18 to 30 with type 1 diabetes. The CDR3 region is CASGLGKPGLIYQFF. The CDR3 DNA reads TGTGCTAGTGGTTTGGGAAAACCGGGACTTATCTATCAGTTCTTC.